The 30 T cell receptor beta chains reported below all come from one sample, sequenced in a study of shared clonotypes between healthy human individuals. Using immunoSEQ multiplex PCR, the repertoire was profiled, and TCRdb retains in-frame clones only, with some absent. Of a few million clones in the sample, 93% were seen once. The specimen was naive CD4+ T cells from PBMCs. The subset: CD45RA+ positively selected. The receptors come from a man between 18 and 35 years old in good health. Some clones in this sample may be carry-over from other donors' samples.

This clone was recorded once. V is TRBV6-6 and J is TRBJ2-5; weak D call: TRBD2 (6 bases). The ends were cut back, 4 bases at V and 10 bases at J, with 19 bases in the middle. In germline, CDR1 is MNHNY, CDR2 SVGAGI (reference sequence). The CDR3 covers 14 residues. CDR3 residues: CASSWRVGGVGQYF. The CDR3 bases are TGTGCCAGCAGTTGGAGGGTCGGCGGAGTCGGCCAGTACTTC.

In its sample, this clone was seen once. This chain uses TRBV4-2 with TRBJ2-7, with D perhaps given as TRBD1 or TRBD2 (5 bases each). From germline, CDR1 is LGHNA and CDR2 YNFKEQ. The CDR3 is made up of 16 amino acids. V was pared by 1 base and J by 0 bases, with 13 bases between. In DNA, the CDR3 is TGTGCCAGCAGCCAAGCCCTTGGGGGTTTCTCCTACGAGCAGTACTTC. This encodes CASSQALGGFSYEQYF.

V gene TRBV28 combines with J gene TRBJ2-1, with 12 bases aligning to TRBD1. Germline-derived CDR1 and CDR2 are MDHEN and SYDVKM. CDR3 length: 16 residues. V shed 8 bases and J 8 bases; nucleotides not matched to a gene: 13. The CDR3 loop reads CASQIGGTGGIDEQFF. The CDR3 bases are TGTGCCAGCCAAATCGGTGGGACAGGGGGCATCGATGAGCAGTTCTTC.

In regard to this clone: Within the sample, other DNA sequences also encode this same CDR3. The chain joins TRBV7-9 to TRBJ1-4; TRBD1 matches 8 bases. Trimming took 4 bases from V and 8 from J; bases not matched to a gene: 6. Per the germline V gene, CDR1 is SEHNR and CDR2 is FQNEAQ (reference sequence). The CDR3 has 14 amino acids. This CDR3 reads CASSYTGGREKLFF. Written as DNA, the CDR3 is TGTGCCAGCAGCTATACAGGGGGAAGGGAAAAACTGTTTTTT. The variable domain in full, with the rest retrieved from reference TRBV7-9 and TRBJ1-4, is DTGVSQNPRHKITKRGQNVTFRCDPISEHNRLYWYRQTLGQGPEFLTYFQNEAQLEKSRLLSDRFSAERPKGSFSTLEIQRTEQGDSAMYLCASSYTGGREKLFFGSGTQLSVL.

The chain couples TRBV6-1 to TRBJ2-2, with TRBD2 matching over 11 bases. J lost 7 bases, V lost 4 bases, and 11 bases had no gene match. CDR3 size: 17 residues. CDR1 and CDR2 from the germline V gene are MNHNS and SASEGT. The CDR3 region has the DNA TGTGCCAGCAGTGTGCAACCTAGCGGGGGGAGGATCGGGGAGCTGTTTTTT. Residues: CASSVQPSGGRIGELFF.

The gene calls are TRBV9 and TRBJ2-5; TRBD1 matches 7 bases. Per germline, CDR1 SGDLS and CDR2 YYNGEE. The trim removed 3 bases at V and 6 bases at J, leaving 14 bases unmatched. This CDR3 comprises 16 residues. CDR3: CASSARSDRVDQTQYF. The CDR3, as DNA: TGTGCCAGCAGCGCCCGCTCCGACAGGGTCGACCAGACCCAGTACTTC.

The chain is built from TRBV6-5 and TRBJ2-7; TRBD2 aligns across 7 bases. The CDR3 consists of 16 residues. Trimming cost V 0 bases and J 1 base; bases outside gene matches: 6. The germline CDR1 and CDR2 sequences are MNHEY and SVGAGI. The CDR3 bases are TGTGCCAGCAGTTACTCACGGCTAGCGGCTTCCTACGAGCAGTACTTC. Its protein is CASSYSRLAASYEQYF.

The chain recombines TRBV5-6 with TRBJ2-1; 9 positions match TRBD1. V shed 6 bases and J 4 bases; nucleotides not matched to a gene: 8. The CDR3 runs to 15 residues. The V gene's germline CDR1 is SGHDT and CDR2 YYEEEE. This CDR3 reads CASTRGQGFYNEQFF. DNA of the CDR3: TGTGCCAGCACCCGGGGACAGGGATTTTACAATGAGCAGTTCTTC.

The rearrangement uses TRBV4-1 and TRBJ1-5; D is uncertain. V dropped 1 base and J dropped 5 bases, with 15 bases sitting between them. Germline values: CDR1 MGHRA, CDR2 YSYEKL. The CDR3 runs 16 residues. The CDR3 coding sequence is TGCGCCAGCAGCCAAGCTAGCGGGAGCTTTTATCAGCCCCAGCATTTT. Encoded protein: CASSQASGSFYQPQHF.

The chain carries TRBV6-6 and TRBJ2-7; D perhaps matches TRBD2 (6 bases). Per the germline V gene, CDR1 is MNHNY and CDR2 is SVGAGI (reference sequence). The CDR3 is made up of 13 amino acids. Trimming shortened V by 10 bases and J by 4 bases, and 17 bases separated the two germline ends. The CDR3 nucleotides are TGTGCCACCGGCCGGGACTCCCGGTACGAGCAGTACTTC. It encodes CATGRDSRYEQYF.

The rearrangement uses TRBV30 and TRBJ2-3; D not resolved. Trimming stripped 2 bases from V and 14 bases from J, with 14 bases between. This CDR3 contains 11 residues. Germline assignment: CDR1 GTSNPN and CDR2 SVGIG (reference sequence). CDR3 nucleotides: TGTGCCTGGAGTACTGGCCCCGGGCGGTATTTT. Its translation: CAWSTGPGRYF.

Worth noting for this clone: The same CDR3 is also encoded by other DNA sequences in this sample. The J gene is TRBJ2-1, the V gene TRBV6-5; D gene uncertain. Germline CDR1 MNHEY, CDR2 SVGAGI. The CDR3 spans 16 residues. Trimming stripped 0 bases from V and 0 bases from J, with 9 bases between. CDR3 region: CASSYSPLSSYNEQFF. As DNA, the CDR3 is TGTGCCAGCAGTTACTCCCCCCTCAGCTCCTACAATGAGCAGTTCTTC.

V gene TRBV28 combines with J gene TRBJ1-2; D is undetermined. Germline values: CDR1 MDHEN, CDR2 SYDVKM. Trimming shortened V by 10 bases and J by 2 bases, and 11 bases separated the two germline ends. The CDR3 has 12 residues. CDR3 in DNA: TGTGCCACCCAGGAACAGAACTATGGCTACACCTTC. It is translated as CATQEQNYGYTF.

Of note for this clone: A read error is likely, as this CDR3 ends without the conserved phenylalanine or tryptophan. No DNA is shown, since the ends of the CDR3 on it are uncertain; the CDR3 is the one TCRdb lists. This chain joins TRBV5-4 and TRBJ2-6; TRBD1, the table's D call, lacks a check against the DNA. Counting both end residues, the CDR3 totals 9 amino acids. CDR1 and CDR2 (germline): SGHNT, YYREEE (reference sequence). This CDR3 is CASSLGPIQ.

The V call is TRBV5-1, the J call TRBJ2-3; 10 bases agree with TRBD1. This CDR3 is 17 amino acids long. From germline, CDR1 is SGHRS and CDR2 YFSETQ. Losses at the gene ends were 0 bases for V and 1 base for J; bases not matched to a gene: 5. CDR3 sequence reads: CASSLGAGTGGTDTQYF. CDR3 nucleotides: TGCGCCAGCAGCTTGGGGGCCGGGACAGGGGGCACAGATACGCAGTATTTT. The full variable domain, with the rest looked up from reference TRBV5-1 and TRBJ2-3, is KAGVTQTPRYLIKTRGQQVTLSCSPISGHRSVSWYQQTPGQGLQFLFEYFSETQRNKGNFPGRFSGRQFSNSRSEMNVSTLELGDSALYLCASSLGAGTGGTDTQYFGPGTRLTVL.

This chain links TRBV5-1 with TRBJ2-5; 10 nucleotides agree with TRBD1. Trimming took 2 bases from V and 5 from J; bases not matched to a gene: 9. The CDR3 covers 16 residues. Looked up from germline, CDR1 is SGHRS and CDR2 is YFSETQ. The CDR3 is CASSFPIGQGGETQYF. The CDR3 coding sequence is TGCGCCAGCAGCTTTCCCATAGGACAGGGGGGGGAGACCCAGTACTTC. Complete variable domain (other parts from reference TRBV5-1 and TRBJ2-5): KAGVTQTPRYLIKTRGQQVTLSCSPISGHRSVSWYQQTPGQGLQFLFEYFSETQRNKGNFPGRFSGRQFSNSRSEMNVSTLELGDSALYLCASSFPIGQGGETQYFGPGTRLLVL.

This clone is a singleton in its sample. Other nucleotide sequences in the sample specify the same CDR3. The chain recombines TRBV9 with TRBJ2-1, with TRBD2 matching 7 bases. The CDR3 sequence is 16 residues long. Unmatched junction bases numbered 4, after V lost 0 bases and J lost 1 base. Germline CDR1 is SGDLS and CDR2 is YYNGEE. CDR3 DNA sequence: TGTGCCAGCAGCGTAGTAGGCGGGAGATCCTACAATGAGCAGTTCTTC. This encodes CASSVVGGRSYNEQFF.

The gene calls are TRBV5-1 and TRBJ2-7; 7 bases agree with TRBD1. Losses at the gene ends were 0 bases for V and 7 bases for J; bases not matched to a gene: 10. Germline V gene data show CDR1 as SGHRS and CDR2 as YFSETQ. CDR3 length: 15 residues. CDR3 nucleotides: TGCGCCAGCAGCTTGGGATCCTGGACAGGCCTGGAGCAGTACTTC. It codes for CASSLGSWTGLEQYF. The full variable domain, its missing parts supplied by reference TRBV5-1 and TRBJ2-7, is KAGVTQTPRYLIKTRGQQVTLSCSPISGHRSVSWYQQTPGQGLQFLFEYFSETQRNKGNFPGRFSGRQFSNSRSEMNVSTLELGDSALYLCASSLGSWTGLEQYFGPGTRLTVT.

The DNA of the CDR3 is TGTGCCAGCAGCTTAGGGCAGGGGTACCAAGAGACCCAGTACTTC. This gives the protein CASSLGQGYQETQYF. The V gene is TRBV7-9, the J gene TRBJ2-5; maybe TRBD1 (6 bases). Per the germline V gene, CDR1 is SEHNR and CDR2 is FQNEAQ (reference sequence). This CDR3 region has 15 residues. Trimming removed 1 base at V and 0 bases at J, with 9 bases between.

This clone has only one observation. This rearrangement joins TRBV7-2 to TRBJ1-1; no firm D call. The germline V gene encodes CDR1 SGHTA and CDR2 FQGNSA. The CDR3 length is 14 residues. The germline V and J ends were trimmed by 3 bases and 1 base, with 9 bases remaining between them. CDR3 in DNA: TGTGCCAGCAGCTTGGTGCCGGAGAACACTGAAGCTTTCTTT. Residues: CASSLVPENTEAFF.

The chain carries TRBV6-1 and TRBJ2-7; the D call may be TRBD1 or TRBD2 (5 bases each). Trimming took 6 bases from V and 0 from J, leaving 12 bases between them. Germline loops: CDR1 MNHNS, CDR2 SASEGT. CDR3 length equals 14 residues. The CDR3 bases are TGTGCCAGCAGCCCTGAGGGGATCTCCTACGAGCAGTACTTC. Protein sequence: CASSPEGISYEQYF.

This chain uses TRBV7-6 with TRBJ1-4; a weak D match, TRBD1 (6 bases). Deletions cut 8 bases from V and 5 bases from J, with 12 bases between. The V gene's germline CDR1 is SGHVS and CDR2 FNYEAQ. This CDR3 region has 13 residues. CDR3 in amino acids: CASGGGANEKLFF. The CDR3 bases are TGTGCCAGCGGGGGCGGCGCCAATGAAAAACTGTTTTTT.

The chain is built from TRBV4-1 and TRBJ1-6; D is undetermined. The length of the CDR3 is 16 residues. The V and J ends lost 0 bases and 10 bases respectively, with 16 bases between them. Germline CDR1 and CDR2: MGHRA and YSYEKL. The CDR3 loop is CASSQEVVGTVSPLHF. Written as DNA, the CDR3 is TGCGCCAGCAGCCAAGAAGTGGTAGGAACTGTGTCACCCCTCCACTTT.

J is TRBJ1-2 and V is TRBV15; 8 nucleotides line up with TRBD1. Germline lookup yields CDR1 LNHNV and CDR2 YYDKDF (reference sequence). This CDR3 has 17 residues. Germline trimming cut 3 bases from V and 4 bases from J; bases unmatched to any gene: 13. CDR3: CATSRPGQGSPPYGYTF. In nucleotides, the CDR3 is TGTGCCACCAGCAGGCCCGGACAGGGATCGCCCCCCTATGGCTACACCTTC.

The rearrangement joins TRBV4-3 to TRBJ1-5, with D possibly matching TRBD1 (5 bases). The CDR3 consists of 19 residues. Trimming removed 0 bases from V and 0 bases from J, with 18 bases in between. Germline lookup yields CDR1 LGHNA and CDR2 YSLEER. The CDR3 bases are TGCGCCAGCAGCCAAGAGGTCAGCTTGAACAGGAATAGCAATCAGCCCCAGCATTTT. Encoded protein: CASSQEVSLNRNSNQPQHF.

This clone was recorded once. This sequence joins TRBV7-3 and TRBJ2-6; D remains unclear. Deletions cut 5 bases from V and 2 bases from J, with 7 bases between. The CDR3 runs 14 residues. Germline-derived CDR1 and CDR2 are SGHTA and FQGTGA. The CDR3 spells CASSTSTGANVLTF. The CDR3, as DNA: TGTGCCAGCAGCACAAGTACTGGGGCCAACGTCCTGACTTTC. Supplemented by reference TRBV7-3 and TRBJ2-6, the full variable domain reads GAGVSQTPSNKVTEKGKYVELRCDPISGHTALYWYRQSLGQGPEFLIYFQGTGAADDSGLPNDRFFAVRPEGSVSTLKIQRTERGDSAVYLCASSTSTGANVLTFGAGSRLTVL.

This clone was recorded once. The CDR3 DNA is TGTGCCAGCAGAAAGAGGACTAGCGGGACCTACAATGAGCAGTTCTTC. This sequence encodes CASRKRTSGTYNEQFF. This chain joins TRBV2 and TRBJ2-1; 12 nucleotides line up with TRBD2. The germline gives CDR1 SNHLY, CDR2 FYNNEI. Germline trimming cut 6 bases from V and 2 bases from J; bases unmatched to any gene: 5. The CDR3 is 16 amino acids. The variable domain in full, with the rest retrieved from reference TRBV2 and TRBJ2-1, is EPEVTQTPSHQVTQMGQEVILRCVPISNHLYFYWYRQILGQKVEFLVSFYNNEISEKSEIFDDQFSVERPDGSNFTLKIRSTKLEDSAMYFCASRKRTSGTYNEQFFGPGTRLTVL.

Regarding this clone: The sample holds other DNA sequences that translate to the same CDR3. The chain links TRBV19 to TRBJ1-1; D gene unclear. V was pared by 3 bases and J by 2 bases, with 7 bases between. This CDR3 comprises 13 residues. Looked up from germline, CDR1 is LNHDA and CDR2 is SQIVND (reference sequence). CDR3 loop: CASSITVNTEAFF. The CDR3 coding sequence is TGTGCCAGTAGTATCACAGTAAACACTGAAGCTTTCTTT.

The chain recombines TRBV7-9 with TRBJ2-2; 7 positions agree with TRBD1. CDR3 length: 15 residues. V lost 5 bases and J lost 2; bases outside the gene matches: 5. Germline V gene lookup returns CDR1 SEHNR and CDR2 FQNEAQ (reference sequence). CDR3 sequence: CASSLRQGNTGELFF. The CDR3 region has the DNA TGTGCCAGCAGCCTAAGACAGGGAAACACCGGGGAGCTGTTTTTT.

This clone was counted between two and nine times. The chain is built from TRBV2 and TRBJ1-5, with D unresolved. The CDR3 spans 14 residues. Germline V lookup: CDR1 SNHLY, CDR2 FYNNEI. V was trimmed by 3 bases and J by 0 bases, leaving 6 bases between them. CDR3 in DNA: TGTGCCAGCAGTGACAGTTATAGCAATCAGCCCCAGCATTTT. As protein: CASSDSYSNQPQHF.